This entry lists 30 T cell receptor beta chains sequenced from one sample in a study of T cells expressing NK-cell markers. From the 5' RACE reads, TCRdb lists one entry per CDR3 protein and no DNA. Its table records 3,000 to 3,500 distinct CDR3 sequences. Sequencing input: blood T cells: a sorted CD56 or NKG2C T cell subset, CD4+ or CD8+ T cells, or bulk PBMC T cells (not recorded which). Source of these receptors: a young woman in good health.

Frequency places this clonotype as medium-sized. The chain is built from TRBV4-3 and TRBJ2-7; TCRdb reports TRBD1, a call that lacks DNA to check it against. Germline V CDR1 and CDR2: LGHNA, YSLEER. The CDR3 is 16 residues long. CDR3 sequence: CASSQEWTSASYEQYF.

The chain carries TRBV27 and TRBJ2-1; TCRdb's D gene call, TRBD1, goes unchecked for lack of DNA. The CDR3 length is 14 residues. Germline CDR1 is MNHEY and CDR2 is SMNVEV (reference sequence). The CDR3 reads CASSLRVLRGEQFF.

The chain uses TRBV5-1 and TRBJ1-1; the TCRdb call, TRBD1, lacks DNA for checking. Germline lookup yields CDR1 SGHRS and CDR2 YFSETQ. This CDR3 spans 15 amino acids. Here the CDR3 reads CASSLRTGLNTEAFF.

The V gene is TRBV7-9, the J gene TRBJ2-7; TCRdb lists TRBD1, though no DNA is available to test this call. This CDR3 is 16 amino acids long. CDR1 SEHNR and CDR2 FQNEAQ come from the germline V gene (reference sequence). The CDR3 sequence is CASSPPGQHLSYEQYF. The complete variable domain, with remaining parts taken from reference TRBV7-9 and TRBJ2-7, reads DTGVSQNPRHKITKRGQNVTFRCDPISEHNRLYWYRQTLGQGPEFLTYFQNEAQLEKSRLLSDRFSAERPKGSFSTLEIQRTEQGDSAMYLCASSPPGQHLSYEQYFGPGTRLTVT.

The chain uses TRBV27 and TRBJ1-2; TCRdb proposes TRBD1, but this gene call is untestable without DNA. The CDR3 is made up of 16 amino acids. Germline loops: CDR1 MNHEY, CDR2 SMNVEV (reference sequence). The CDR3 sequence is CASSLYRGVIGYGYTF.

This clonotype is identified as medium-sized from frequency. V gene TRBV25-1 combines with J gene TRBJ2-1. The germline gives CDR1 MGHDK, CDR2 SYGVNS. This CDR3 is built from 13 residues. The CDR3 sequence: CASTGSSYNEQFF. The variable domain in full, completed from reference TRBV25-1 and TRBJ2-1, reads EADIYQTPRYLVIGTGKKITLECSQTMGHDKMYWYQQDPGMELHLIHYSYGVNSTEKGDLSSESTVSRIRTEHFPLTLESARPSHTSQYLCASTGSSYNEQFFGPGTRLTVL.

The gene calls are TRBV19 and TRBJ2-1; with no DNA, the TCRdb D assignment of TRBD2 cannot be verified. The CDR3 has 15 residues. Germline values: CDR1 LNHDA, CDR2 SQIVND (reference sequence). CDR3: CASSIGSRSYNEQFF.

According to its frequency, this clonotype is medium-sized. The CDR3 loop reads CSARSGLDYNEQFF. This sequence joins TRBV20-1 and TRBJ2-1; TCRdb's D call of TRBD2 is untestable without DNA. Germline CDR1 DFQATT, CDR2 SNEGSKA (reference sequence). The CDR3 covers 14 residues.

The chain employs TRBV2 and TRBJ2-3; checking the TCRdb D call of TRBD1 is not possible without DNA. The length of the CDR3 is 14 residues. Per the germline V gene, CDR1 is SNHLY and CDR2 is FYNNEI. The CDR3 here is CASSLSAAPVGQYF. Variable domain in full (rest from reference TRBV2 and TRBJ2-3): EPEVTQTPSHQVTQMGQEVILRCVPISNHLYFYWYRQILGQKVEFLVSFYNNEISEKSEIFDDQFSVERPDGSNFTLKIRSTKLEDSAMYFCASSLSAAPVGQYFGPGTRLTVL.

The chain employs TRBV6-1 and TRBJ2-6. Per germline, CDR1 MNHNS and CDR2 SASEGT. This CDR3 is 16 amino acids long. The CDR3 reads CASKTAGDAGANVLTF.

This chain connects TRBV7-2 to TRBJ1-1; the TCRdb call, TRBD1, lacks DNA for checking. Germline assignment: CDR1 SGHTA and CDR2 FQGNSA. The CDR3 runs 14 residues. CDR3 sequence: CASSPQGIKSEAFF.

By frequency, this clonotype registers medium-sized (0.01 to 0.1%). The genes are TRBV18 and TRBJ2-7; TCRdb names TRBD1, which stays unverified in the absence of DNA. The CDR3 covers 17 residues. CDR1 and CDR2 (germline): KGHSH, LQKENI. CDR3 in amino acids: CASSPPGVEQGISEQYF.

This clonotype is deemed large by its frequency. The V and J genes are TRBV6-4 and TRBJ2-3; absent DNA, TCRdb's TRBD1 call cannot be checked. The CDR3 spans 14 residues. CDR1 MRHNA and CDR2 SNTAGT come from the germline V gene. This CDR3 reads CASSRGRDGDTQYF.

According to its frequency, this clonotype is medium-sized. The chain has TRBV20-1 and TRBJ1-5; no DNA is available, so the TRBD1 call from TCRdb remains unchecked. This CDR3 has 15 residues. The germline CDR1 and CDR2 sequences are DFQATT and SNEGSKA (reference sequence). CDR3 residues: CSATPGTGEVQPQHF.

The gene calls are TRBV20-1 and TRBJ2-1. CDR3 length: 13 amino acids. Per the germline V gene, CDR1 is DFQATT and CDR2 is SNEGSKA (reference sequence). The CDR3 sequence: CSARGQSYNEQFF.

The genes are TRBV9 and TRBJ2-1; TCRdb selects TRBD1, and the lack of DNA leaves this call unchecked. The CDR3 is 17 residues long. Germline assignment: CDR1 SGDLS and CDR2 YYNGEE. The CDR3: CASSVQFRTKVTDEQFF.

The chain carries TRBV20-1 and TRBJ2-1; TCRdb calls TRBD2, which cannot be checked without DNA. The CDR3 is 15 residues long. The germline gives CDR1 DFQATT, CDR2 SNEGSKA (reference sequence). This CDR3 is CSAREGSGDYNEQFF.

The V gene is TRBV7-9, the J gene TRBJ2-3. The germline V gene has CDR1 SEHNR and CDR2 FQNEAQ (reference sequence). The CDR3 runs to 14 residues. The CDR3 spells CASSFGQDVGTQYF. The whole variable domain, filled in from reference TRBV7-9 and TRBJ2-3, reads DTGVSQNPRHKITKRGQNVTFRCDPISEHNRLYWYRQTLGQGPEFLTYFQNEAQLEKSRLLSDRFSAERPKGSFSTLEIQRTEQGDSAMYLCASSFGQDVGTQYFGPGTRLTVL.

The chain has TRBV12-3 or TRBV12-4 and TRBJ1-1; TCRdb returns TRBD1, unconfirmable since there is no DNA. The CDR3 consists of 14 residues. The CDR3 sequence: CASIRGEVVTEAFF.

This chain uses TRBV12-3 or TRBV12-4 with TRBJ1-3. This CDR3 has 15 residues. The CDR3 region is CASSTRGVSGNTIYF.

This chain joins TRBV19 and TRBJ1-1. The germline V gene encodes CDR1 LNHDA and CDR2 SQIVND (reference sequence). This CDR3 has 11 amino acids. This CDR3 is CASGSSTEAFF.

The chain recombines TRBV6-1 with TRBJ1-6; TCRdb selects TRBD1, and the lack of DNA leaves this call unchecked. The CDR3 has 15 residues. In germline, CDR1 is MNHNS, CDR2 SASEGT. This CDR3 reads CASSVGQGDDSPLHF.

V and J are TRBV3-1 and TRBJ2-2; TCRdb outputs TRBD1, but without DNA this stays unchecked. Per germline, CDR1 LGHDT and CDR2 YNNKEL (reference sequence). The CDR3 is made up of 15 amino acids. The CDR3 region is CASSQGGRNTGELFF. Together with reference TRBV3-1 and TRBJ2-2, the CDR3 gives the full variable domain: DTAVSQTPKYLVTQMGNDKSIKCEQNLGHDTMYWYKQDSKKFLKIMFSYNNKELIINETVPNRFSPKSPDKAHLNLHINSLELGDSAVYFCASSQGGRNTGELFFGEGSRLTVL.

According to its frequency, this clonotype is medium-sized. The chain's CDR3 is CSAREGMGDTGELFF. V usage is TRBV20-1 and J usage is TRBJ2-2. Germline V gene lookup returns CDR1 DFQATT and CDR2 SNEGSKA (reference sequence). This CDR3 comprises 15 residues.

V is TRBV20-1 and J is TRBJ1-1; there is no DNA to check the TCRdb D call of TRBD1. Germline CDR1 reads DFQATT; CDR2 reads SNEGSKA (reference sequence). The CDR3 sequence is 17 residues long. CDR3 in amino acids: CSARGDRGRPRYTEAFF.

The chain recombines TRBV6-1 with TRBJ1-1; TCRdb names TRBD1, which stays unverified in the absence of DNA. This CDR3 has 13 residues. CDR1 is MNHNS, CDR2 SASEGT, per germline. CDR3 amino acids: CASSEEGHTEAFF.

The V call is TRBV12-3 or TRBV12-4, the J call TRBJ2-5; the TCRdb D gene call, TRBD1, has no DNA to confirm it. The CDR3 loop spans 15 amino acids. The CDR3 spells CASSLSGGSGETQYF.

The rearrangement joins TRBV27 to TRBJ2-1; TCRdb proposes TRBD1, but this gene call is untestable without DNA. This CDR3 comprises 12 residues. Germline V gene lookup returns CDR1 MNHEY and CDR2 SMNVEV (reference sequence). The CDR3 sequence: CASSLRGNEQFF.

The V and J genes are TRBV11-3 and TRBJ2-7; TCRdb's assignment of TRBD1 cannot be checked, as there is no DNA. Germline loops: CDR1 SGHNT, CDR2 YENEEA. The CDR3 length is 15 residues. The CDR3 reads CASSLEGDRVHEQYF.

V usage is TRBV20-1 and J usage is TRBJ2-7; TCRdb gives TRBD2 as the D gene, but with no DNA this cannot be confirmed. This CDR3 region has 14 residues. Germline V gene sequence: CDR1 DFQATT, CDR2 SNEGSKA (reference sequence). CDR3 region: CSAREGRGEYEQYF.